This is a list of T cell receptor beta chains from one sample in a study of blood T cell repertoires in COVID-19. Libraries were prepared by immunoSEQ multiplex PCR; TCRdb keeps only in-frame clonotypes and omits some of them. This sample yields about 110,000 clones, of which less than 80% are seen a single time; 20% to 25% belongs to the top ten. The sequenced sample was peripheral blood. All receptors derive from a man aged 65 to 85 with active or convalescent COVID-19. Each CDR3 is given with its conserved first and last residue. The D gene is left open where the match is weak. Clone size is not always given. Where it is, it says once, few, many or a class for expanded clones.

V gene	J gene	clone size	D gene	CDR3 protein	CDR3 DNA
TRBV19	TRBJ1-2	.	.	CASSRTAYGYTF	TGTGCCAGTAGCCGGACAGCCTATGGCTACACCTTC
TRBV7-8	TRBJ2-5	.	.	CASSPQETQYF	TGTGCCAGCAGCCCTCAAGAGACCCAGTACTTC
TRBV3-1/TRBV3-2	TRBJ1-1	.	TRBD1	CASSLQGGNTEAFF	TGTGCCAGCAGCCTACAGGGGGGGAACACTGAAGCTTTCTTT
TRBV2	TRBJ1-3	.	.	CASKIGTTGNTIYF	TGTGCCAGCAAAATCGGGACAACTGGAAACACCATATATTTT
TRBV6-1	TRBJ2-2	once	.	CASSDHRSTGELFF	TGTGCCAGCAGTGACCACCGGAGCACCGGGGAGCTGTTTTTT
TRBV5-1	TRBJ2-1	.	.	CASSLSGESSYNEQFF	TGCGCCAGCAGCCTCAGTGGAGAGAGCTCCTACAATGAGCAGTTCTTC
TRBV6-6	TRBJ1-1	once	.	CASSGEVGTEAFF	TGTGCCAGCAGCGGCGAGGTAGGCACTGAAGCTTTCTTT
TRBV7-9	TRBJ2-3	.	TRBD2	CASSSQAGLDTQYF	TGTGCCAGCAGCTCCCAAGCGGGGCTGGATACGCAGTATTTT
TRBV7-9	TRBJ2-3	.	.	CASSEPRRDTQYF	TGTGCCAGCAGCGAGCCCCGGAGGGATACGCAGTATTTT
TRBV29-1	TRBJ2-1	few	.	CSVEQTVINEQFF	TGCAGCGTTGAACAAACAGTAATCAATGAGCAGTTCTTC
TRBV28	TRBJ1-3	.	TRBD1	CASSLGPGGRNTIYF	TGTGCCAGCAGTTTAGGTCCAGGGGGACGAAACACCATATATTTT
TRBV11-3	TRBJ2-7	.	TRBD2	CASSLASGSYEQYF	TGTGCCAGCAGCTTAGCTAGCGGGAGTTACGAGCAGTACTTC
TRBV7-6	TRBJ2-7	.	TRBD1	CASSFFQGASYYEQYF	TGTGCCAGCAGCTTCTTTCAGGGGGCAAGTTACTACGAGCAGTACTTC
TRBV12-3/TRBV12-4	TRBJ1-2	.	TRBD1	CASSGQGYGYTF	TGTGCCAGCAGTGGACAGGGATATGGCTACACCTTC
TRBV6-5	TRBJ2-1	.	.	CASSKRVEVNEQFF	TGTGCCAGCAGCAAGAGGGTCGAGGTAAATGAGCAGTTCTTC
TRBV5-6	TRBJ1-2	many	TRBD1	CASSLFTGTGVVGYTF	TGTGCCAGCAGCTTGTTTACTGGGACAGGGGTGGTTGGCTACACCTTC
TRBV7-3	TRBJ1-6	.	.	CASSPGALNNSPLHF	TGTGCCAGCAGTCCAGGGGCGTTAAATAATTCACCCCTCCACTTT
TRBV12-3/TRBV12-4	TRBJ1-5	few	.	CASSYGGFQPQHF	TGTGCCAGCAGTTACGGGGGATTTCAGCCCCAGCATTTT
TRBV6-5	TRBJ2-1	.	TRBD2	CASSYNPGTSYNEQFF	TGTGCCAGCAGTTATAACCCCGGGACTAGCTACAATGAGCAGTTCTTC
TRBV30	TRBJ1-6	.	.	CAWSTGNSPLHF	TGTGCCTGGAGTACCGGGAATTCACCCCTCCACTTT
TRBV19	TRBJ1-2	.	TRBD1	CASRQGVNYGYTF	TGTGCCAGTAGGCAGGGGGTTAACTATGGCTACACCTTC
TRBV24-1	TRBJ1-5	.	.	CATSGGGEGEGQPQHF	TGTGCCACCAGTGGGGGCGGGGAAGGGGAAGGTCAGCCCCAGCATTTT
TRBV5-6	TRBJ1-1	.	.	CASSATENTEAFF	TGTGCCAGCAGCGCGACAGAGAACACTGAAGCTTTCTTT
TRBV6-1	TRBJ1-1	.	.	CASSEGQHTEAFF	TGTGCCAGCAGTGAAGGACAGCACACTGAAGCTTTCTTT
TRBV14	TRBJ2-4	.	.	CASSQDLGQGVSIQYF	TGTGCCAGCAGCCAAGATCTCGGGCAGGGCGTTAGCATTCAGTACTTC
TRBV12-5	TRBJ2-1	.	.	CASGLVDGGEQFF	TGTGCTAGTGGTTTGGTAGACGGGGGTGAGCAGTTCTTC
TRBV10-3	TRBJ2-7	.	.	CAISSTEYEQYF	TGTGCCATCAGTTCGACTGAATACGAGCAGTACTTC
TRBV6-1	TRBJ1-2	.	TRBD1	CASSEGPGGNYGYTF	TGTGCCAGCAGTGAAGGCCCAGGGGGCAACTATGGCTACACCTTC